This T cell receptor beta chain was recovered during a study of cytomegalovirus exposure and HLA in healthy donors. The study, taken as a whole, reports: As was reported, the classifier diagnosed cytomegalovirus status with high specificity and sensitivity. Cytomegalovirus-associated TCR beta chains were listed, numbering over 150. A few chains linked to CMV were shown in vitro to be specific for CMV antigens.

A note on this clone: Its target is not known.

Donors came from a validation cohort of over a hundred subjects, distinct from the first 666-subject cohort. From germline, CDR1 is MNHEY and CDR2 SMNVEV (reference sequence). J gave up 3 bases and V 0 bases, and 8 bases lay outside the gene matches. The CDR3 has 18 residues. The protocol was immunoSEQ multiplex PCR, while the TCRdb copy is restricted to in-frame clones and leaves out a portion. Of about 84,000 clones listed, about nine tenths are singletons. This chain links TRBV27 with TRBJ2-1, with TRBD2 identical over 10 bases. The sequence was obtained from a man under 40 in good health and CMV-seronegative. Sequencing was done on a sample of PBMCs. CDR3 residues: CASSLSTLAGKIYNEQFF. The DNA of the CDR3 is TGTGCCAGCAGTTTATCGACACTAGCGGGAAAAATCTACAATGAGCAGTTCTTC.